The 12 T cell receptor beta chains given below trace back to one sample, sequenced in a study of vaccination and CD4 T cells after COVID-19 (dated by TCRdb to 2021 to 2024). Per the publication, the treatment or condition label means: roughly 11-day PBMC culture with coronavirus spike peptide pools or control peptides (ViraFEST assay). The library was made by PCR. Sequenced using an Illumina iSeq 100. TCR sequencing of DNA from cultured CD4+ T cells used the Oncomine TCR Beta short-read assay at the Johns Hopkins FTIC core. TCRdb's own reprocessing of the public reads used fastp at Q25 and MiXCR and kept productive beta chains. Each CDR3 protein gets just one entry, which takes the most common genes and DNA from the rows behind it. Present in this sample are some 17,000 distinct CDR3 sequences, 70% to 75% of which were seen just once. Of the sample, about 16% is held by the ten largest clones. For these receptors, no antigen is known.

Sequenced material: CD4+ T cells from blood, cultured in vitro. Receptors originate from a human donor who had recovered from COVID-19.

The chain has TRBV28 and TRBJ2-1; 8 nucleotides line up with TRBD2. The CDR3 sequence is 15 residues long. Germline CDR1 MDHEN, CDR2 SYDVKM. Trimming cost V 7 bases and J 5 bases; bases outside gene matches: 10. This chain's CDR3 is CASTAGGGWDNEQFF. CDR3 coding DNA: TGTGCCAGCACGGCGGGGGGTGGTTGGGACAATGAGCAGTTCTTC.

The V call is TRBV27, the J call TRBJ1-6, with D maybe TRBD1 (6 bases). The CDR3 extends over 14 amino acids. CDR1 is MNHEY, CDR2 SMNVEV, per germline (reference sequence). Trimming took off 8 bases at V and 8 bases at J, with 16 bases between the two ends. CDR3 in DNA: TGTGCCAGCCGACAGGACGGTACCCATTCACCCCTCCACTTT. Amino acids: CASRQDGTHSPLHF.

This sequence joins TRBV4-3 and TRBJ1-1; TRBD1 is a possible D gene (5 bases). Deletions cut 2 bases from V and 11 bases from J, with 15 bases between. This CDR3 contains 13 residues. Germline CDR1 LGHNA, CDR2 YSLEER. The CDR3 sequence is CASSQNTPGTAFF. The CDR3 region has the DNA TGCGCCAGCAGCCAAAATACGCCAGGGACCGCTTTCTTT.

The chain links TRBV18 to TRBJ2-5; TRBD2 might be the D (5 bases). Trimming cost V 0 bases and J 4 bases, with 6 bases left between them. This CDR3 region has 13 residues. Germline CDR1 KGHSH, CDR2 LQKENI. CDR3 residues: CASSPPAGETQYF. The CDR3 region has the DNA TGTGCCAGCTCACCACCGGCGGGAGAGACCCAGTACTTC.

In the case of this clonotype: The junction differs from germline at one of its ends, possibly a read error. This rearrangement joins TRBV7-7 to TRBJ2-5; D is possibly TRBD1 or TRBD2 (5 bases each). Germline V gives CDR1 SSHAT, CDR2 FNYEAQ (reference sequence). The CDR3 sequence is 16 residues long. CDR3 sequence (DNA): TGTGCTAGCAGCCCCCGGCCCCGGGACCCAGGGGAGACCCAGTACTTC. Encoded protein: CASSPRPRDPGETQYF. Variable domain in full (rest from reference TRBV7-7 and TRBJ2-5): GAGVSQSPRYKVTKRGQDVTLRCDPISSHATLYWYQQALGQGPEFLTYFNYEAQPDKSGLPSDRFSAERPEGSISTLTIQRTEQRDSAMYRCASSPRPRDPGETQYFGPGTRLLVL.

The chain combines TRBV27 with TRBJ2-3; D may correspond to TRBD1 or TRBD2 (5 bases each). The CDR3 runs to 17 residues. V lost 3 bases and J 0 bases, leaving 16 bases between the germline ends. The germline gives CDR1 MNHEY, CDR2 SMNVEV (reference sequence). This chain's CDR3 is CASSFRDPGLSTDTQYF. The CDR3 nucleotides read TGTGCCAGCAGTTTCCGAGACCCGGGGCTAAGCACAGATACGCAGTATTTT.

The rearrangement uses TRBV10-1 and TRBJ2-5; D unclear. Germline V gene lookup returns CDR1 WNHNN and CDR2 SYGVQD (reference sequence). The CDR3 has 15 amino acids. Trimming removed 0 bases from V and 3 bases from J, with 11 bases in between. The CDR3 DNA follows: TGCGCCAGCAGTGAGTCTACGGCAGGCAAAGAGACCCAGTACTTC. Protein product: CASSESTAGKETQYF.

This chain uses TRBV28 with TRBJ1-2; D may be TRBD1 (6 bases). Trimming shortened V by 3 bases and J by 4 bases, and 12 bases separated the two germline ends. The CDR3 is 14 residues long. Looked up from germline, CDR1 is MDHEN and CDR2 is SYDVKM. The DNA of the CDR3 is TGTGCCAGCAGTTTTGGGGACACTCCCTATGGCTACACCTTC. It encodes CASSFGDTPYGYTF.

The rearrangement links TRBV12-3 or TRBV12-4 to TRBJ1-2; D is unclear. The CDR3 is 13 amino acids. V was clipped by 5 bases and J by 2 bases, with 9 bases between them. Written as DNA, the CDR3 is TGTGCCAGCAGTCGACTTCTCAACTATGGCTACACCTTC. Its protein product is CASSRLLNYGYTF.

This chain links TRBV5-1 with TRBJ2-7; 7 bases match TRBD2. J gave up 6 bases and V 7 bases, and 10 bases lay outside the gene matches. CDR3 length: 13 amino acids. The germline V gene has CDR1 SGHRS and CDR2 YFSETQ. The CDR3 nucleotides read TGCGCCAGCGCCCCTGTGACTAGCAGCGAGCAGTACTTC. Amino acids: CASAPVTSSEQYF.

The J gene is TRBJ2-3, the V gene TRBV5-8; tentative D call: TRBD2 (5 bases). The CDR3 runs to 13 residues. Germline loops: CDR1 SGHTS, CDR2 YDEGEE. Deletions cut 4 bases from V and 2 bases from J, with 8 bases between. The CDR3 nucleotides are TGTGCCAGCAGCGTCCGGGACACAGATACGCAGTATTTT. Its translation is CASSVRDTDTQYF.

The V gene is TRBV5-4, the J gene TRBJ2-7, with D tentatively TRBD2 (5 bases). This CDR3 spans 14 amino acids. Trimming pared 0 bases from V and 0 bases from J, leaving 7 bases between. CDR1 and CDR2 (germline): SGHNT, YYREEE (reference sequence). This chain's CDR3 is CASSLAGSSYEQYF. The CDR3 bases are TGTGCCAGCAGCTTGGCGGGGAGCTCCTACGAGCAGTACTTC.